Shown below are 12 T cell receptor beta chains from a single sample sequenced in a study of identical twins. TCRdb re-called the 5' RACE reads through MiXCR, storing one row per CDR3 protein. The sample has about 260,000 distinct CDR3 sequences, roughly 7% seen once. The data were also submitted as part of a second study, on yellow fever vaccine responses in identical twins.

The sample was memory (CD45RO+) T cells sorted from blood. These receptors came from a woman aged 18-29 years in good health.

This clonotype was counted at least ten times. The chain uses TRBV5-1 and TRBJ1-6; D might be TRBD1 (6 bases). Germline values: CDR1 SGHRS, CDR2 YFSETQ. The V end lost 4 bases, the J end lost 7 bases, and 12 bases lay between the germline ends. CDR3 length: 14 residues. The CDR3 sequence is CASSLGTKNSPLHF. As DNA, the CDR3 is TGCGCCAGCAGCCTAGGGACAAAAAATTCACCCCTCCACTTT.

This clonotype was picked up a small number of times. The J gene is TRBJ2-2, the V gene TRBV10-3; TRBD1 might be the D (6 bases). Germline CDR1 ENHRY, CDR2 SYGVKD. The V end was cut by 10 bases, the J end by 5 bases, with 17 bases between. The CDR3 length is 14 residues. The CDR3 region has the DNA TGTGCCACAAATCAGGGGTTAGGGACCGGGGAGCTGTTTTTT. Amino acids: CATNQGLGTGELFF.

This clonotype occurred many times. In DNA, the CDR3 is TGTGCCAGCAGATATGGGGGGGGGAACACTGAAGCTTTCTTT. Protein: CASRYGGGNTEAFF. V and J are TRBV12-3 or TRBV12-4 and TRBJ1-1, with a tentative D call TRBD1 (5 bases). The CDR3 contains 14 residues. V was cut by 6 bases and J by 1 base, with 12 bases left in between.

This clonotype was counted many times. The chain has TRBV5-1 and TRBJ2-3; 8 nucleotides line up with TRBD1. J gave up 3 bases and V 0 bases, and 9 bases lay outside the gene matches. The CDR3 is 17 residues long. Germline lookup yields CDR1 SGHRS and CDR2 YFSETQ. This CDR3 is CASSLGPGQVMTDTQYF. The CDR3, as DNA: TGCGCCAGCAGCTTGGGACCGGGACAGGTGATGACAGATACGCAGTATTTT.

The chain employs TRBV7-3 and TRBJ2-5; 7 bases align to TRBD2. CDR1 and CDR2 (germline): SGHTA, FQGTGA. This CDR3 is 14 amino acids long. V lost 2 bases to trimming and J lost 4 bases; unmatched junction nucleotides: 4. The CDR3 sequence: CASSLSPGGETQYF. Written as DNA, the CDR3 is TGTGCCAGCAGCTTATCGCCGGGGGGAGAGACCCAGTACTTC.

The chain employs TRBV6-2 or TRBV6-3 and TRBJ2-7; D might be TRBD2 (6 bases). Germline loops: CDR1 MNHEY, CDR2 SVGEGT. Trimming left V 5 bases short and J 2 bases short, with 25 bases between. The length of the CDR3 is 18 residues. CDR3 nucleotide sequence: TGTGCCAGCAGTCCCCTCAGGATGGAGGGTGACCCTCCCTACGAGCAGTACGTC. As protein: CASSPLRMEGDPPYEQYV.

This clonotype was seen repeatedly, ten times or more. The rearrangement links TRBV20-1 to TRBJ2-7; 9 nucleotides match TRBD1. Looked up from germline, CDR1 is DFQATT and CDR2 is SNEGSKA (reference sequence). The CDR3 is 14 residues long. Losses at the gene ends were 6 bases for V and 4 bases for J; bases not matched to a gene: 10. CDR3: CSARPRGQGYEQYF. In DNA, the CDR3 is TGCAGTGCGAGGCCCCGGGGACAGGGTTACGAGCAGTACTTC.

V gene TRBV28 combines with J gene TRBJ1-3, with D possibly TRBD1 on 6 matching bases. Trimming took 7 bases from V and 3 from J, leaving 10 bases between them. This CDR3 has 13 amino acids. Per the germline V gene, CDR1 is MDHEN and CDR2 is SYDVKM. The CDR3 DNA sequence: TGTGCCAGCAAAAAGGACAGTGGAAACACCATATATTTT. Its protein is CASKKDSGNTIYF.

This clonotype was seen repeatedly, ten times or more. V and J are TRBV5-1 and TRBJ2-5; tentative D call: TRBD2 (6 bases). The CDR3 totals 16 residues. The V end was cut by 0 bases, the J end by 0 bases, with 12 bases between. The V gene's germline CDR1 is SGHRS and CDR2 YFSETQ. CDR3 in DNA: TGCGCCAGCAGCTTGGCCGGAGGGCACAACCAAGAGACCCAGTACTTC. Protein sequence: CASSLAGGHNQETQYF.

The chain is built from TRBV15 and TRBJ1-1, with 9 bases matching TRBD1. This CDR3 region has 13 residues. Germline loops: CDR1 LNHNV, CDR2 YYDKDF (reference sequence). Trimming cost V 3 bases and J 11 bases; bases outside gene matches: 7. Here the CDR3 DNA reads TGTGCCACCAGCAGCGGGACAGGGCTGTACGCTTTCTTT. Protein sequence: CATSSGTGLYAFF.

This clonotype appeared a few times. This sequence joins TRBV6-2 or TRBV6-3 and TRBJ2-1; D is perhaps TRBD1 or TRBD2 (6 bases each). CDR3 length: 15 residues. Germline V gene data show CDR1 as MNHEY and CDR2 as SVGEGT. V was shortened by 5 bases and J by 7 bases, with 18 bases between the two germline ends. The CDR3 here is CASSPRGPKGNEQFF. CDR3 DNA sequence: TGTGCCAGCAGTCCCCGGGGGCCCAAAGGAAATGAGCAGTTCTTC.

A few counts support this clonotype. V usage is TRBV6-1 and J usage is TRBJ2-1; D ambiguous. The V gene lost 6 bases and the J gene lost 7 bases, with 4 bases spanning the gap. There are 10 residues in the CDR3. Germline V gene data show CDR1 as MNHNS and CDR2 as SASEGT. The CDR3 here is CASRRNEQFF. CDR3 nucleotides: TGTGCCAGCAGACGAAATGAGCAGTTCTTC.